Detailed here is one TCR beta chain. This clonotype appeared many times. Its antigen is currently not known. Base qualities are not provided; no much larger clone lies one nucleotide away. Found in a library prepared for alpha chains, this beta chain is an off-target read, and its abundance has little meaning. This sample stems from a study of spatial heterogeneity in lung cancer (dated by TCRdb to the late 2010s). Looking at the study overall: Beta-chain transcripts were consistently detected in greater numbers than alpha-chain transcripts, which likely reflects a higher abundance of beta-chain transcripts. In the raw uncorrected reads, each unique combination of TCR and UMI appeared more than ten times on average. TCR alpha and beta repertoires were quantitatively compared across multiple tumor regions, matched nontumor lung and blood in non-small cell lung cancer. Nonsynonymous mutation counts, determined by whole-exome sequencing of tumor tissue, were related to features of the TCR repertoire. At surgery, 200 to 250 tumor regions, approximately 64 matched nontumor lung samples and 56 PBMC samples were TCR-sequenced for both alpha and beta chains.

At the junction V is shortened by 3 bases and J by 2 bases, with 7 bases in between. The CDR3 runs 13 amino acids, cysteine and phenylalanine included. The sequence is cut down to CDR3 DNA, 39 bases in frame from base 1. Points the paper makes about the study in general: Confirming at a functional level the hypothesis that regional TCRs recognize regional mutations was considered to require additional single-cell paired TCR alpha and beta sequencing.

The time point label corresponds to: sample taken at primary tumor resection. For TCR sequencing, whole RNA was extracted from tumor and nontumor lung tissue, or from cryopreserved PBMC samples, and no cell sorting was done. The donors were some 72 patients from the lung TRACERx cohort who had early-stage, untreated non-small cell lung cancer. A patient was chosen for TCR sequencing only when enough RNA was available from at least two tumor regions. Before being selected, tumor and adjacent nontumor lung specimens were reviewed by a lung pathologist. Library preparation used 5' RACE. TCRdb lists the instrument as NextSeq 500. To allow correction of PCR and sequencing errors, the TCR library protocol tagged every TCR cDNA molecule with a unique molecular identifier. As for the original processing: Decombinator tools were used for TCR identification, UMI-based error correction and CDR3 extraction. Expanded TCRs were defined as those above a frequency of 2 per 1,000, corresponding to the top 1% of the tumor frequency distribution. Renyi diversity was calculated using the R vegan package after each repertoire was subsampled 100 times to 5,000 TCRs. CDR3 similarity networks were built from amino acid triplet string-kernel similarity, connecting CDR3s with pairwise similarity above 0.82. The public sequencing data were trimmed at Q25 with fastp and processed into clonotypes with MiXCR by TCRdb, which kept only in-frame beta chains. Rows merge per CDR3 protein into single entries with the most common DNA and genes. These V and J calls are TCRdb output, not the study's own analysis. The sample table lists about 12,000 distinct CDR3 sequences, 6.2% of them with a count of one. Around 10% of the sample is taken by the ten largest.

The rearrangement combines TRBV12-3 or TRBV12-4 with TRBJ1-2; there is no confident call for the D gene. The source material was normal lung tissue next to the tumor, sampled at surgery. The source of this sequence is a male donor with early-stage non-small cell lung cancer. CDR3 protein: CASSLGANYGYTF. The DNA sequence is as follows: TGTGCCAGCAGTTTGGGAGCCAACTATGGCTACACCTTC.